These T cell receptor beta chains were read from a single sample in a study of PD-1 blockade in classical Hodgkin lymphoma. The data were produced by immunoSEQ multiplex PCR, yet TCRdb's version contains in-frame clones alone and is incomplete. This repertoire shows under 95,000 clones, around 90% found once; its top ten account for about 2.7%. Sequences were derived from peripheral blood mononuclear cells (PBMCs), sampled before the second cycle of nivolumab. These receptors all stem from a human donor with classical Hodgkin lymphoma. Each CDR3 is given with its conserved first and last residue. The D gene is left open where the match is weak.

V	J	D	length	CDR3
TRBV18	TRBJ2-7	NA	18	CASSPQTALRDSFVEQYF
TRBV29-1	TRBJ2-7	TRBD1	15	CSVVTRQGTNYEQYF
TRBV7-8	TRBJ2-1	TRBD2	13	CASMRGGGNEQFF
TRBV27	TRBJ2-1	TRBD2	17	CASSLRTLAGGPDEQFF
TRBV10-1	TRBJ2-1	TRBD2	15	CASSGAGGGYNEQFF
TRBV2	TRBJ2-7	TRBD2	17	CASSVGLAGEISYEQYF
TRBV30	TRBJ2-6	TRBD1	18	CAWSVQGTGTSGANVLTF
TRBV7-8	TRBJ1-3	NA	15	CASTHTRVFENTIYF
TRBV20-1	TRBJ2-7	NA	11	CSATELVEQYF
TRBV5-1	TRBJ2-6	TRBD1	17	CASSFPGQYSGANVLTF
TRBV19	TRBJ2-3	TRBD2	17	CASSMPGLAGVRGGQYF
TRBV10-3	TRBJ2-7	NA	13	CAISDITTYEQYF
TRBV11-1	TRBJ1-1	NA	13	CASSHGLNTEAFF
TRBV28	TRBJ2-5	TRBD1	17	CASSRSRPTGKIETQYF
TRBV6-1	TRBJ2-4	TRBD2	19	CASSEEVAGVLVAKNIQYF
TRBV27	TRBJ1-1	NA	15	CASSLSGLGGAQAFF
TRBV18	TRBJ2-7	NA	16	CASSPRGRESNYEQYF
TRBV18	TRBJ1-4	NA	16	CASSPLQTGRNEKLFF
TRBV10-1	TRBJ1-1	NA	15	CASSESSGVGTEAFF
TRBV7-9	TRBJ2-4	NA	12	CASSFGGNIQYF
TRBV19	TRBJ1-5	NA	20	CASSMPIGVLGDMGNQPQHF
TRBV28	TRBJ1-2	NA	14	CASTSPGLNYGYTF
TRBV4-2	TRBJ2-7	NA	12	CASSQVSGEQYF
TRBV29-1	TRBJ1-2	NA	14	CSVGRAGEMHGYTF
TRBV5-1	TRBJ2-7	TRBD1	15	CASSLLTGIDNEQYF
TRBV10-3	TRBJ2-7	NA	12	CAISESTYEQYF
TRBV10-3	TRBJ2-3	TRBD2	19	CAISDGSGMAGARTDTQYF
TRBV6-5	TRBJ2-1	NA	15	CASTPPRGTYNEQFF
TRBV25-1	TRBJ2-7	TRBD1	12	CASRGQGREQYF
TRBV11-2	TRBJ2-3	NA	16	CASSLTGSGLSDTQYF
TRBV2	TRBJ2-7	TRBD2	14	CASSEPAGVFEQYF
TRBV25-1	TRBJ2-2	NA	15	CASSGGVGYFGELFF
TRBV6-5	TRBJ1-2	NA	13	CASSSMDRYGYTF
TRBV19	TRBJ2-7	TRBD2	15	CASSEGLAGFYEQYF
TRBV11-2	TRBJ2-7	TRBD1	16	CASSLATGTGGYEQYF
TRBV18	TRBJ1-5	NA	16	CASSPPINEGYQPQHF
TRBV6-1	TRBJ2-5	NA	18	CASSEARGWNFKQETQYF
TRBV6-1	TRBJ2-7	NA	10	CASSDYEQYF
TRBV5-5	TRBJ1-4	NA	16	CASSLDLRATNEKLFF
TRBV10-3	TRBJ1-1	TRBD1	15	CAISESRTGNTEAFF
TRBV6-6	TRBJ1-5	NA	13	CASSSTGGQPQHF
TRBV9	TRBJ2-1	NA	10	CASSGNEQFF
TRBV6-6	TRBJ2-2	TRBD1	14	CASIYDRVSGELFF
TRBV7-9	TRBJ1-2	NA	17	CASSLIISRPDHYGYTF
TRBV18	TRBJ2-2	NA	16	CASSREGQGKTGELFF
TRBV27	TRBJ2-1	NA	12	CASSPLSNEQFF